The source of this TCR beta chain is a study of STAT5B mutations in CD4+ large granular lymphocyte leukemia (dated by TCRdb to 2022 to 2024). In terms of the full investigation: When cryopreserved patient cells were available, CD8+ cells were depleted as a first step, and selection with anti-CD4 microbeads followed. The study compared the TCRbeta repertoires of patients with CD4+ T-cell large granular lymphocyte leukemia against the TCRbeta repertoires of healthy blood donors. Flow cytometry on FACSCanto II or FACSVerse showed that the purified fractions were more than 95% pure among lymphocytes.

General study outcomes and caveats: The sources of patient cells varied, and only 6 CD4-sorted patient samples were included in the clonality comparison with healthy controls. Data were not HLA-matched; higher clonality in CD4+ versus CD8+ T-LGLL could reflect the relatively small sample size. Enrichment of TRBV06-family usage was observed among the top patient clones (8/27) relative to healthy controls (2/35). Main leukemic clonotypes were private to each patient, although under 30% appeared at low frequency in other patients' non-leukemic repertoires. Greater clonality appeared to be present in CD4-sorted patient repertoires than in healthy CD4+ repertoires, and the difference was retained after the putative leukemic clones were removed.

This clone registers as large (0.1 to 1%) within its sample. Its antigen is unknown. No much larger clone is present one base from it, and per-base qualities are unavailable. TCRbeta rearrangements were sequenced from genomic DNA using the immunoSEQ assay at survey resolution. The study's processing was this. Clonotypes representing more than 5% of the repertoire were considered putative leukemic clones, and 59 such clones were identified across under 35 patients. In the TCR sequencing data, the lowest productive clonotype frequency that could be detected was 2.59 x 10-5. Only productive TCRbeta rearrangements, meaning sequences that were complete and in-frame, were kept for the analyses. Clonality for each sample was calculated as Simpson clonality in the immunoSEQ Analyzer version 3.0. Based on frequency, clones were grouped as very rare, small, medium, large (1-20%) or hyperexpanded (>20%). Generation probabilities were estimated with OLGA 1.2.3, V-gene circos plots were made with VDJtools, specificities were looked up in VDJdb, and CDR3 motifs were identified with GLIPH. TCRdb mirrors the immuneACCESS table, restricted to in-frame sequences. Some clones are absent from its copies; in checked studies, under half trace to an unresolved V gene, and the reason for the others is unknown. Clonal size and the V and J genes are those of that table, whereas D and trimming came from the DNA. The sample table holds more than 6,000 clones, of which around 70% were seen once. 1.5% to 2% of the sample is taken by the ten largest.

Hematology units in Padova (Italy), Helsinki (Finland) and Shinshu (Japan) recruited the CD4+ T-LGLL patients. Patient samples were bead-purified CD4+, CD4+CD8+, CD57+ or CD56+ fractions, or unselected PBMC, depending on sample availability. Patient TCRbeta data were integrated with somatic STAT5B mutation profiles obtained by deep amplicon sequencing of the same DNA. All TCR-sequenced material derived from peripheral blood: patient blood samples and healthy donor buffy coats. Ficoll-Hypaque gradient centrifugation was used to isolate peripheral blood mononuclear cells. Genomic DNA was extracted with the Gentra Puregene Cell and Tissue kit and quantified on a Qubit 2.0 fluorometer. Via the germline V gene, CDR1 is SNHLY and CDR2 FYNNEI. Inclusive of the bounding cysteine and phenylalanine, the CDR3 is 13 residues long. CDR3 DNA is the only sequence kept; it has 39 bases, read in frame from the first base. Germline trimming amounts to 8 bases on V and 0 bases on J, with 1 as the count of junction bases outside the gene matches.

The sequencing input was PBMCs. The chain is made from TRBV2 and TRBJ1-3; 7 bases in the middle match TRBD1. The clonotype originates from a woman in her 70s with CD4+ T-cell large granular lymphocyte leukemia. The bases read TGTGCCAGCGGACAGGCCTCTGGAAACACCATATATTTT. This translates into CASGQASGNTIYF.